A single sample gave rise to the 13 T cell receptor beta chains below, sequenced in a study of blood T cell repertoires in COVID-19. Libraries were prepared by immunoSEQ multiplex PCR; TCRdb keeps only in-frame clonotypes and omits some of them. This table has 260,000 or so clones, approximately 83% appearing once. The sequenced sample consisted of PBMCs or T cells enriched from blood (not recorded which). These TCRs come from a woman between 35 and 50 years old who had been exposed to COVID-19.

CDR3 DNA: TGTGCCAGCAGCTTAGTAGGGGGCACAACTAATGAAAAACTGTTTTTT. Translating it yields CASSLVGGTTNEKLFF. The gene calls are TRBV7-2 and TRBJ1-4, with 7 bases lining up with TRBD1. V was clipped by 1 base and J by 0 bases; unmatched bases: 2. CDR1 and CDR2 (germline): SGHTA, FQGNSA. This CDR3 is 16 amino acids long.

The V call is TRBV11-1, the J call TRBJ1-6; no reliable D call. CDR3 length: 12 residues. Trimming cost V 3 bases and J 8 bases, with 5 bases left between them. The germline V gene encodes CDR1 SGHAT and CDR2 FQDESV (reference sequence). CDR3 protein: CASSFPYSPLHF. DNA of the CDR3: TGTGCCAGCAGCTTCCCGTATTCACCCCTCCACTTT.

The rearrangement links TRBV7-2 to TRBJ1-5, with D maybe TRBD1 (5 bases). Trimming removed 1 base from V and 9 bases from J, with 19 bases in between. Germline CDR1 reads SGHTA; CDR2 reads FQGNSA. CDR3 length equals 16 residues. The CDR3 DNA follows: TGTGCCAGCAGCTTAGAGGAAACCGGGCCCGGGGGGCCCCAGCATTTT. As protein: CASSLEETGPGGPQHF.

The CDR3 protein is CASSVLAGGIYNEQFF. In DNA form, the CDR3 reads TGTGCCAGCAGCGTCCTAGCGGGGGGGATCTACAATGAGCAGTTCTTC. V and J are TRBV9 and TRBJ2-1; 12 bases agree with TRBD2. The V gene end was trimmed by 2 bases and the J gene end by 3 bases; junction bases not matched to a gene: 3. The CDR3 is made up of 16 amino acids. Germline V gene lookup returns CDR1 SGDLS and CDR2 YYNGEE.

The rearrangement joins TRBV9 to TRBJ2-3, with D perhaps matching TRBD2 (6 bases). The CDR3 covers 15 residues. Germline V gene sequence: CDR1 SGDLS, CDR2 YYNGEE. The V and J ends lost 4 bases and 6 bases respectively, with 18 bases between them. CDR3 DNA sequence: TGTGCCAGCAGCCCCGGAGGAGGGCTCGGGGATACGCAGTATTTT. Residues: CASSPGGGLGDTQYF.

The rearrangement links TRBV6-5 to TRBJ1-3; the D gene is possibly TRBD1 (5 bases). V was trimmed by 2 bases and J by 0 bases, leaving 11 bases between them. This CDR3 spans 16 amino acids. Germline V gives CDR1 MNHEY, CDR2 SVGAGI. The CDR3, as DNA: TGTGCCAGCAGTTACCAAGGGGTCACCTCTGGAAACACCATATATTTT. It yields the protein CASSYQGVTSGNTIYF.

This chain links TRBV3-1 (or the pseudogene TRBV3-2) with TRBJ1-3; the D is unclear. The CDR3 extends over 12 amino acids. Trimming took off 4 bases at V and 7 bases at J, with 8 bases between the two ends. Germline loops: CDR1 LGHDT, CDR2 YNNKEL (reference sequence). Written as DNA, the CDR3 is TGTGCCAGCAGCCTTGGGAGGAACACCATATATTTT. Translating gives CASSLGRNTIYF.

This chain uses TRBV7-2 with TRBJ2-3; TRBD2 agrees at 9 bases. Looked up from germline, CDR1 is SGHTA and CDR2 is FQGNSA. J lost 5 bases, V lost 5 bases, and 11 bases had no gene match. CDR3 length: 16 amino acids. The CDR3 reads CASSTRGGGAGDTQYF. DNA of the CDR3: TGTGCCAGCAGCACCCGCGGCGGGGGGGCCGGAGATACGCAGTATTTT.

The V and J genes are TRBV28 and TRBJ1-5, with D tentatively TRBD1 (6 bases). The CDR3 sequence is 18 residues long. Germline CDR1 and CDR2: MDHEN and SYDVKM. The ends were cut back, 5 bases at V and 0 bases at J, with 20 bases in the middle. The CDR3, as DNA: TGTGCCAGCAGTCCTTCAGGGGATTTCCCCTATAGCAATCAGCCCCAGCATTTT. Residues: CASSPSGDFPYSNQPQHF. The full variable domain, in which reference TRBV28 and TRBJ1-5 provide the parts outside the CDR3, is DVKVTQSSRYLVKRTGEKVFLECVQDMDHENMFWYRQDPGLGLRLIYFSYDVKMKEKGDIPEGYSVSREKKERFSLILESASTNQTSMYLCASSPSGDFPYSNQPQHFGDGTRLSIL.

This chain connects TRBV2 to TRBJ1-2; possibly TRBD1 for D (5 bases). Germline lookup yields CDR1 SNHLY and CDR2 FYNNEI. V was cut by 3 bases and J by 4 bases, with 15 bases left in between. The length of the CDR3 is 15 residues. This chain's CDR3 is CASSEWSGNPYGYTF. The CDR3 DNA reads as TGTGCCAGCAGTGAGTGGTCAGGGAACCCCTATGGCTACACCTTC.

The CDR3 protein is CASSTGGDTEAFF. CDR3 nucleotides: TGTGCCAGCTCAACTGGGGGGGACACTGAAGCTTTCTTT. The J gene is TRBJ1-1, the V gene TRBV18; tentatively, D is TRBD1 (5 bases). The CDR3 totals 13 residues. V was clipped by 5 bases and J by 3 bases, with 10 bases between them. From germline, CDR1 is KGHSH and CDR2 LQKENI. Supplemented by reference TRBV18 and TRBJ1-1, the full variable domain reads NAGVMQNPRHLVRRRGQEARLRCSPMKGHSHVYWYRQLPEEGLKFMVYLQKENIIDESGMPKERFSAEFPKEGPSILRIQQVVRGDSAAYFCASSTGGDTEAFFGQGTRLTVV.

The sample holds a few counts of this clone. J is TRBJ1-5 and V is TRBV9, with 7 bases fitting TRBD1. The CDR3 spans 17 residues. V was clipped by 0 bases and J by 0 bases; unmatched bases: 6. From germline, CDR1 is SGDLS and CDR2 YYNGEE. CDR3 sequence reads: CASSVVGTEDSNQPQHF. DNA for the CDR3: TGTGCCAGCAGCGTAGTAGGGACAGAGGATAGCAATCAGCCCCAGCATTTT.

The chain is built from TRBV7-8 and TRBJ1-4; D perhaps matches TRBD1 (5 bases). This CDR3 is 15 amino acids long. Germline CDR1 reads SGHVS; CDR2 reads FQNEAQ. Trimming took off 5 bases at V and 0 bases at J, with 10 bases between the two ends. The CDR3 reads CASSLTGATNEKLFF. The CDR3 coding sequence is TGTGCCAGCAGCCTCACAGGAGCAACTAATGAAAAACTGTTTTTT.